This paragraph covers one TCR beta chain sequence. As originally analysed: For nucleated cells, counts were estimated from reference gene primer amplification. Sequencing was performed with immunoSEQ multiplex PCR; in TCRdb, only in-frame clones are kept and a portion is missing. V and J calls plus clone size are reproduced from that table; the DNA served to infer D and trimming. Among about 60,000 clones, 90% were seen once, and the ten largest hold over 13%. In germline, CDR1 is LNHDA, CDR2 SQIVND (reference sequence). The V end lost 7 bases, the J end lost 2 bases, and 22 bases lay between the germline ends. The CDR3 is 17 residues long. This entry belongs to a study of blood T cell repertoires in COVID-19. On the study more broadly: The United States, Italy and Spain supplied acute and convalescent COVID-19 samples. PBMCs, B-cell-depleted T cells, or T cells were the source of the cDNA or gDNA that made up the material.

Sequencing input: peripheral blood. The source is a human donor with active COVID-19. The donor label of this sample is uncertain. The rearrangement uses TRBV19 and TRBJ2-3, with a tentative D call TRBD2 (6 bases). The CDR3 is CASMPGTGVWDTDTQYF. Here the CDR3 DNA reads TGTGCCAGTATGCCGGGGACGGGAGTATGGGACACAGATACGCAGTATTTT.